This TCR beta chain was observed in a study of cytotoxic CD8 clonotypes in ibrutinib-treated CLL. Across the study: Samples yielded averages of approximately 260,000 productive templates and about 100,000 productive rearrangements. Whole-study findings and limits: Under treatment, the uncommon public clonotypes either contracted or remained stable. Clonality went up at ibrutinib response and then declined back toward baseline at progression. At baseline, clonality was higher than in age-matched healthy donors and correlated with CD8+ counts.

About this clone itself: Antigen specificity is unknown.

Using immunoSEQ multiplex PCR, the repertoire was profiled, and TCRdb retains in-frame clones only, with some absent. The sample records about 40,000 clones, roughly 72% being singletons. CDR1 GTSNPN and CDR2 SVGIG come from the germline V gene (reference sequence). CDR3 length: 15 residues. V lost 2 bases and J 4 bases, leaving 12 bases between the germline ends. The starting material was PBMCs, obtained at disease progression, from a patient treated with ibrutinib. This rearrangement joins TRBV30 to TRBJ1-6; D possibly corresponds to TRBD1 (6 bases). This TCR came from a human donor with chronic lymphocytic leukemia. Written as DNA, the CDR3 is TGTGCCTGGAGTCTGGGCGGACAGTATAATTCACCCCTCCACTTT. Encoded protein: CAWSLGGQYNSPLHF.